These 11 T cell receptor beta chains came from one sample sequenced in a study of T-cell reconstitution after alpha-beta-depleted transplantation in children. A TCRbeta library incorporating unique molecular identifiers was prepared. In TCRdb, the PCR reads were re-called with MiXCR into one record per CDR3 protein. Among approximately 500,000 distinct CDR3 sequences, roughly 27% were seen once, and the ten largest hold 30% to 40%. Sequenced here: PBMCs, sampled before TCRalphabeta/CD19-depleted stem cell transplant. The receptors derive from a boy younger than two with Wiskott-Aldrich syndrome, due to receive a stem cell transplant.

This clonotype has just one count. One base away lies a much larger clone, so this may be a sequencing read error. The gene calls are TRBV9 and TRBJ2-6; 8 positions match TRBD2. The CDR3 has 18 amino acids. CDR1 and CDR2 from the germline V gene are SGDLS and YYNGEE. CDR3: CATSDPGLGVPGANVLTF. Written as DNA, the CDR3 is TGTGCCACCAGCGATCCGGGACTAGGCGTACCTGGGGCCAACGTCCTGACTTTC.

The V call is TRBV18, the J call TRBJ2-7; a weak D match, TRBD2 (5 bases). Trimming cost V 3 bases and J 4 bases, with 16 bases left between them. Germline loops: CDR1 KGHSH, CDR2 LQKENI. The CDR3 has 15 residues. This CDR3 is CASSPLPGNAYEQYF. The CDR3 DNA is TGTGCCAGCTCACCTCTCCCCGGGAACGCTTACGAGCAGTACTTC.

Only one count was recorded for this clonotype. This chain uses TRBV12-3 or TRBV12-4 with TRBJ2-2; D possibly corresponds to TRBD1 (5 bases). This CDR3 has 15 amino acids. With 6 bases removed from V and 2 bases from J, the gap between germline ends came to 13 bases. Here the CDR3 reads CASSSGMGNTGELFF. DNA of the CDR3: TGTGCCAGCAGCTCAGGGATGGGAAACACCGGGGAGCTGTTTTTT.

The chain couples TRBV9 to TRBJ2-2; TRBD2 aligns across 7 bases. This CDR3 has 14 residues. Germline-derived CDR1 and CDR2 are SGDLS and YYNGEE. Trimming took 0 bases from V and 8 from J; bases not matched to a gene: 4. The CDR3 DNA is TGTGCCAGCAGCGTAGGGGCAGCGGGAGGGGAGCTGTTTTTT. Its protein product is CASSVGAAGGELFF.

This clonotype was found a few times. This rearrangement joins TRBV11-2 to TRBJ2-1, with D possibly matching TRBD1 (6 bases). The CDR3 sequence is 16 residues long. Germline V gene lookup returns CDR1 SGHAT and CDR2 FQNNGV. Trimming took 1 base from V and 3 from J, leaving 13 bases between them. The CDR3 DNA reads as TGTGCCAGCAGCTTAGTCAGGGGTAGGGACTACAATGAGCAGTTCTTC. It specifies CASSLVRGRDYNEQFF.

The J gene is TRBJ1-5, the V gene TRBV4-1; possibly TRBD1 for D (5 bases). This CDR3 is 16 amino acids long. The germline V gene has CDR1 MGHRA and CDR2 YSYEKL. V lost 6 bases to trimming and J lost 0 bases, with 15 bases between them. This chain's CDR3 is CASSYDSPVSNQPQHF. The CDR3 DNA follows: TGCGCCAGCAGTTACGACAGCCCTGTTAGCAATCAGCCCCAGCATTTT.

The V and J genes are TRBV6-5 and TRBJ2-3; TRBD2 matches 16 bases. The CDR3 is 17 residues long. Looked up from germline, CDR1 is MNHEY and CDR2 is SVGAGI. V gave up 0 bases and J gave up 7 bases; unmatched junction bases: 4. The chain's CDR3 is CASSYSGLAGGGYTQYF. The CDR3 DNA reads TGTGCCAGCAGTTACTCGGGACTAGCGGGAGGGGGATATACGCAGTATTTT.

The sample holds a few counts of this clonotype. The chain links TRBV5-1 to TRBJ1-3; D is unclear. From germline, CDR1 is SGHRS and CDR2 YFSETQ. This CDR3 has 15 residues. V lost 0 bases to trimming and J lost 7 bases, with 14 bases between them. The CDR3 spells CASSLDPMGRNTIYF. Written as DNA, the CDR3 is TGCGCCAGCAGCTTGGATCCCATGGGAAGGAACACCATATATTTT.

The chain employs TRBV2 and TRBJ2-7; the D call may be TRBD1 or TRBD2 (5 bases each). The CDR3 loop spans 11 amino acids. Germline V gives CDR1 SNHLY, CDR2 FYNNEI. CDR3 region: CVTGGVYEQYF. The CDR3 DNA is TGTGTCACTGGGGGAGTGTACGAGCAGTACTTC.

This clonotype was seen only a few times. The chain combines TRBV24-1 with TRBJ2-1; tentatively, D is TRBD2 (5 bases). Germline V CDR1 and CDR2: KGHDR, SFDVKD. This CDR3 comprises 15 residues. Deletions cut 5 bases from V and 5 bases from J, with 15 bases between. This chain's CDR3 is CATSGLLEGHNEQFF. The DNA for the CDR3 is TGTGCCACCAGTGGCCTACTAGAAGGACACAATGAGCAGTTCTTC.

The chain joins TRBV5-1 to TRBJ2-4; 7 nucleotides line up with TRBD2. V shed 0 bases and J 0 bases; nucleotides not matched to a gene: 3. The germline V gene encodes CDR1 SGHRS and CDR2 YFSETQ. This CDR3 contains 16 residues. The CDR3 nucleotides read TGCGCCAGCAGCTTGGTTGGGGGGGTAGCCAAAAACATTCAGTACTTC. Its protein product is CASSLVGGVAKNIQYF.